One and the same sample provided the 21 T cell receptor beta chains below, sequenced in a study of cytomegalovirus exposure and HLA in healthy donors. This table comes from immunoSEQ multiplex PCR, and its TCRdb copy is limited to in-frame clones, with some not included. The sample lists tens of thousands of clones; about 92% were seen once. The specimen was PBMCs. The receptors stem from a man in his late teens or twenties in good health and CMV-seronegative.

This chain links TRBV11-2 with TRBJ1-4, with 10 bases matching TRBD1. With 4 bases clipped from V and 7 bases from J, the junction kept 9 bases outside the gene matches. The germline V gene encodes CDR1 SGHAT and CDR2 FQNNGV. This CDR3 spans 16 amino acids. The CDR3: CASSSPRGTGAEKLFF. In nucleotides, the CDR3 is TGTGCCAGCAGCTCCCCCCGGGGGACAGGGGCTGAAAAACTGTTTTTT.

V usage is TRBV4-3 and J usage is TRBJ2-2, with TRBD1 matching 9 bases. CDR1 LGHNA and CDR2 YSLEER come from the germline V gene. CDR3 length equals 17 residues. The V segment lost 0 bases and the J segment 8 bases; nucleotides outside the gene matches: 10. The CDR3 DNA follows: TGCGCCAGCAGCCAAGATGTCGCGGGACAGGGAACGGGGGAGCTGTTTTTT. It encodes CASSQDVAGQGTGELFF.

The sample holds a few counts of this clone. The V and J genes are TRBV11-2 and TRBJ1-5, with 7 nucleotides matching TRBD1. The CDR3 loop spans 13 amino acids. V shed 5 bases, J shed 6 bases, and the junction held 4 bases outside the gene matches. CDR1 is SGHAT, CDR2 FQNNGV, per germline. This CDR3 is CASSEDRVQPQHF. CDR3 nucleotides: TGTGCCAGCAGCGAAGACAGGGTTCAGCCCCAGCATTTT.

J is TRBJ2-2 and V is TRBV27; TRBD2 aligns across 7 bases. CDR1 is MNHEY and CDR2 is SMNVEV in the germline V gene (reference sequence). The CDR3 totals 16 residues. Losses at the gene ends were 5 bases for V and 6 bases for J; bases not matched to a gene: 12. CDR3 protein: CASSPLKGGPPGELFF. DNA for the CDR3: TGTGCCAGCAGTCCCCTGAAGGGAGGGCCCCCCGGGGAGCTGTTTTTT.

Written as DNA, the CDR3 is TGCGCCAGCAGCCAAGATCGGGAAGACGACAATGAGCAGTTCTTC. This codes for CASSQDREDDNEQFF. The rearrangement uses TRBV4-3 and TRBJ2-1; maybe TRBD2 (5 bases). The CDR3 is made up of 15 amino acids. The germline V and J ends were trimmed by 0 bases and 5 bases, with 11 bases remaining between them. Germline loops: CDR1 LGHNA, CDR2 YSLEER.

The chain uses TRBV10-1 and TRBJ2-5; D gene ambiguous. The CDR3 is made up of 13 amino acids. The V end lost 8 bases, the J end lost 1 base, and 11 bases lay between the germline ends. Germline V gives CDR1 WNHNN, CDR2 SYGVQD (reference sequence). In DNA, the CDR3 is TGCGCCAGCTCGAGGAGCACCCAAGAGACCCAGTACTTC. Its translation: CASSRSTQETQYF.

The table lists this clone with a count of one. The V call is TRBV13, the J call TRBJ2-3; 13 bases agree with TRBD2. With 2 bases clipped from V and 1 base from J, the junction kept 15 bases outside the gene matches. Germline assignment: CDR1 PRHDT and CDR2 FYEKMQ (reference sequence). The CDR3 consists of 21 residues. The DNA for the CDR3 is TGTGCCAGCAGCTTAACCCAGAGGACTAGCGGGAGTGCTTGGGGCACAGATACGCAGTATTTT. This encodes CASSLTQRTSGSAWGTDTQYF.

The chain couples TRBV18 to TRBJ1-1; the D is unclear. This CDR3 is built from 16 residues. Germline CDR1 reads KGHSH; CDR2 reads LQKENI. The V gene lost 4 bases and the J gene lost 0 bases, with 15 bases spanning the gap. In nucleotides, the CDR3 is TGTGCCAGCTCACTGCGCCCAGGCACTTTGAACACTGAAGCTTTCTTT. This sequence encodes CASSLRPGTLNTEAFF.

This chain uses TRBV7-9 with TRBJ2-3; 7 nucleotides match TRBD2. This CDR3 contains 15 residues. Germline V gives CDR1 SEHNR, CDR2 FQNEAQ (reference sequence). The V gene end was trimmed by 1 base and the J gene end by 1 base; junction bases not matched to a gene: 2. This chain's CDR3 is CASSLGGGGTDTQYF. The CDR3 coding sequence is TGTGCCAGCAGCTTAGGGGGAGGGGGCACAGATACGCAGTATTTT.

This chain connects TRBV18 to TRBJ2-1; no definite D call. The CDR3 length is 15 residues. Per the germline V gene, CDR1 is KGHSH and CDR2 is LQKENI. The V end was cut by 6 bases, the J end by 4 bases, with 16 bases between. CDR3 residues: CASSETRRVYNEQFF. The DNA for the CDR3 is TGTGCCAGCTCCGAGACCCGTCGGGTATACAATGAGCAGTTCTTC.

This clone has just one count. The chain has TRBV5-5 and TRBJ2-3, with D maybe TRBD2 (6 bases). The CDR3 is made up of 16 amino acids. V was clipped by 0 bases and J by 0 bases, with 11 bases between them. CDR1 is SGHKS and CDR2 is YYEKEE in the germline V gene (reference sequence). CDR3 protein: CASSLELAISTDTQYF. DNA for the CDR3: TGTGCCAGCAGCTTGGAGCTAGCGATTAGCACAGATACGCAGTATTTT.

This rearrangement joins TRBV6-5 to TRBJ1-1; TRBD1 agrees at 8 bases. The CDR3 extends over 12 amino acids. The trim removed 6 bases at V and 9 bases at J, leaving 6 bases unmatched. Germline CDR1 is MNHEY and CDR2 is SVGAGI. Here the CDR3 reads CASSDRDRQAFF. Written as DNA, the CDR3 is TGTGCCAGCAGCGACCGGGACAGGCAAGCTTTCTTT.

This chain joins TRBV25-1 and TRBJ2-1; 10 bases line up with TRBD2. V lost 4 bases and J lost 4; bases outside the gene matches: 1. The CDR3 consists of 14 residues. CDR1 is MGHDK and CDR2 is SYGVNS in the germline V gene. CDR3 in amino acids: CASSALAGYNEQFF. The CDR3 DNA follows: TGTGCCAGCAGTGCACTAGCGGGGTACAATGAGCAGTTCTTC.

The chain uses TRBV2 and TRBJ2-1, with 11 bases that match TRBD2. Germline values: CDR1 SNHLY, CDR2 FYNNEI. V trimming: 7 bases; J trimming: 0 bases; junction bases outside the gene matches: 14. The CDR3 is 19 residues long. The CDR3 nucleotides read TGTGCCAGCACCGGAGGACTAGCGGGTTTAACTTCCTCCTACAATGAGCAGTTCTTC. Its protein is CASTGGLAGLTSSYNEQFF.

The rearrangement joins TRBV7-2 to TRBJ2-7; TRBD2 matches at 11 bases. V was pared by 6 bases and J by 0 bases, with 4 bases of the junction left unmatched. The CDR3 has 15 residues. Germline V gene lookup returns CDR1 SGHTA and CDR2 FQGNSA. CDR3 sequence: CASRSGTSGSYEQYF. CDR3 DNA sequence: TGTGCCAGCAGATCCGGGACTAGCGGCTCCTACGAGCAGTACTTC.

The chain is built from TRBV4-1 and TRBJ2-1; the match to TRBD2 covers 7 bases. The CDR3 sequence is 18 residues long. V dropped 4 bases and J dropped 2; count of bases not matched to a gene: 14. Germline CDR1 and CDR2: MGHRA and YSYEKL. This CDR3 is CASSPSPPAGRAYNEQFF. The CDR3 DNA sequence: TGCGCCAGCAGCCCTTCTCCCCCAGCGGGGAGGGCCTACAATGAGCAGTTCTTC.

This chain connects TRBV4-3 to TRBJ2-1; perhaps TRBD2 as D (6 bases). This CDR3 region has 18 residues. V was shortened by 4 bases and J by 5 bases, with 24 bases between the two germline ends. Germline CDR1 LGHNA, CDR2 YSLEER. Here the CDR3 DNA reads TGCGCCAGCAGCCCAAACAATCCTAATGCGCGGGGCCACAATGAGCAGTTCTTC. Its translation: CASSPNNPNARGHNEQFF.

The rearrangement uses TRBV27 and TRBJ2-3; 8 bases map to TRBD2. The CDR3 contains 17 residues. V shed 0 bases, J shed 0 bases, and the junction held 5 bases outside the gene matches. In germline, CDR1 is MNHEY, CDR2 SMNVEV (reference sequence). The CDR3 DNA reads TGTGCCAGCAGTTTATCGGGGCTAGCGGGTAGCACAGATACGCAGTATTTT. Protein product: CASSLSGLAGSTDTQYF.

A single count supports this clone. The CDR3 coding sequence is TGTGCCAGCTCACCCCGACAGGGAATCACTGAAGCTTTCTTT. Its translation is CASSPRQGITEAFF. The V gene is TRBV18, the J gene TRBJ1-1, with 7 bases identical to TRBD1. CDR1 and CDR2 from the germline V gene are KGHSH and LQKENI. Losses at the gene ends were 3 bases for V and 4 bases for J; bases not matched to a gene: 5. The CDR3 has 14 amino acids.

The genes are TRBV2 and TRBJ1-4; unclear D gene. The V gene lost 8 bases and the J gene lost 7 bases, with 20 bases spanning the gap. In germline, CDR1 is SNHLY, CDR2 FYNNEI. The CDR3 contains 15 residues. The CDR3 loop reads CASVRRPLPTEKLFF. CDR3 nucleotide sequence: TGTGCCAGCGTACGCAGGCCCCTTCCTACTGAAAAACTGTTTTTT.

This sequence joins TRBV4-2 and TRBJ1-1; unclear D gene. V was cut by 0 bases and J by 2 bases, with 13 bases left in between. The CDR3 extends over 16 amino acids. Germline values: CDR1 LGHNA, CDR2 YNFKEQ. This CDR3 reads CASSQDRKRENTEAFF. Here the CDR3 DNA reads TGTGCCAGCAGCCAAGATCGAAAAAGAGAAAACACTGAAGCTTTCTTT.